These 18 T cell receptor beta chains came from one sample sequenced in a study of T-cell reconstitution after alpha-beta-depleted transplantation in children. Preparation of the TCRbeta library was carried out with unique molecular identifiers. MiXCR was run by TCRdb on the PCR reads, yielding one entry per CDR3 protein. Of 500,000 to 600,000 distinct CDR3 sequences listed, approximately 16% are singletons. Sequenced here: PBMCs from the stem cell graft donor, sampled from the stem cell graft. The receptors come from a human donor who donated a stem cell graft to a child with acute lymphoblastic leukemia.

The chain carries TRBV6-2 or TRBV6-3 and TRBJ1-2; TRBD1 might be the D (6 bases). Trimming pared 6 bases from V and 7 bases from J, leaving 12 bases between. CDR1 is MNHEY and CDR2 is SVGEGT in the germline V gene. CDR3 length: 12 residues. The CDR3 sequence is CASSRDTRGYTF. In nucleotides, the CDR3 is TGTGCCAGCAGCCGGGACACCCGTGGCTACACCTTC.

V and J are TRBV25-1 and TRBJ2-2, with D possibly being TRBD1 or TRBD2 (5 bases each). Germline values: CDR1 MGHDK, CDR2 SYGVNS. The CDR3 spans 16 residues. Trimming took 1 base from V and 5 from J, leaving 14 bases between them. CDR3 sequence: CASSESKGPGTGELFF. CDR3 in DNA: TGTGCCAGCAGTGAATCTAAGGGGCCGGGGACCGGGGAGCTGTTTTTT.

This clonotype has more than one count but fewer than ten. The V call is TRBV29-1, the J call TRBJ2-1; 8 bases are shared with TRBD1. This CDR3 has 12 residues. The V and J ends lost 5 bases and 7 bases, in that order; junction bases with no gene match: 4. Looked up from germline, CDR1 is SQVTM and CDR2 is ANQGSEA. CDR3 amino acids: CSVSDRDNEQFF. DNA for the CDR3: TGCAGCGTTTCGGACAGGGATAATGAGCAGTTCTTC.

The CDR3 loop is CASRLLAGDSNEQFF. In nucleotides, the CDR3 is TGTGCCAGTAGGCTACTAGCGGGAGATAGTAATGAGCAGTTCTTC. The J gene is TRBJ2-1, the V gene TRBV19; 11 nucleotides match TRBD2. V lost 6 bases and J lost 7; bases outside the gene matches: 8. Germline V CDR1 and CDR2: LNHDA, SQIVND (reference sequence). CDR3 length: 15 amino acids.

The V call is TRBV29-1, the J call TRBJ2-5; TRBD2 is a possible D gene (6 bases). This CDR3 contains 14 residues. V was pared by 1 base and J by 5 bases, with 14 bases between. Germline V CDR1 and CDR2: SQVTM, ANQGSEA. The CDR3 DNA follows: TGCAGCGTTGAAGGGGCAGGGAGGCGGGAGACCCAGTACTTC. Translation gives CSVEGAGRRETQYF.

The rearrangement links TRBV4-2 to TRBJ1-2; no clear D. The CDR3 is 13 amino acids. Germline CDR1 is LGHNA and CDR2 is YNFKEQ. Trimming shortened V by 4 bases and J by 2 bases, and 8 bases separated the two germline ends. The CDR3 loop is CASSPGNNYGYTF. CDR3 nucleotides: TGTGCCAGCAGCCCCGGGAACAACTATGGCTACACCTTC.

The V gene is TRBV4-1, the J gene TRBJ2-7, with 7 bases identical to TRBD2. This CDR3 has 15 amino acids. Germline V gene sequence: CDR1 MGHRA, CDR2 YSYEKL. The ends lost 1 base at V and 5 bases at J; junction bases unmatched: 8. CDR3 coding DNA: TGCGCCAGCAGCCAAGTGGGGGGGGAAGCGGACGAGCAGTACTTC. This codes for CASSQVGGEADEQYF.

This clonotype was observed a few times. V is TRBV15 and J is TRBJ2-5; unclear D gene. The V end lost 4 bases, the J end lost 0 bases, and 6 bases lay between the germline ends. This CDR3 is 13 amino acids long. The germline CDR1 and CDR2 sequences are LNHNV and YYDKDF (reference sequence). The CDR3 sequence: CATSIRYQETQYF. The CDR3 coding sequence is TGTGCCACCAGCATTAGGTACCAAGAGACCCAGTACTTC.

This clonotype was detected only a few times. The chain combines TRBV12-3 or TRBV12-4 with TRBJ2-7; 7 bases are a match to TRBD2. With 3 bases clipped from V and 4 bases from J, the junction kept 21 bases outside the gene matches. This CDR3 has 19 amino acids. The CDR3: CASSFRREEGGHLVYEQYF. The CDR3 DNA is TGTGCCAGCAGTTTCCGTCGAGAAGAGGGAGGGCATCTGGTTTACGAGCAGTACTTC.

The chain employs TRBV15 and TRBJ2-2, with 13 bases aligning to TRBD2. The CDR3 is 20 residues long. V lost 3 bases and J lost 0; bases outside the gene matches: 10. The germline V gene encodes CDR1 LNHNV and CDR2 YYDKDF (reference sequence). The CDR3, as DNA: TGTGCCACCAGCAGCACTACCGGGGGACTAGCGGGACCGAACACCGGGGAGCTGTTTTTT. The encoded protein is CATSSTTGGLAGPNTGELFF.

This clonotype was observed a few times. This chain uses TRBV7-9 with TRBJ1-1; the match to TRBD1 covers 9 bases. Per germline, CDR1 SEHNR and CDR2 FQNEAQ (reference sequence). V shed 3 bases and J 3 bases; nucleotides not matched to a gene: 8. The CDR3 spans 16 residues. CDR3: CASSFGRDRDDTEAFF. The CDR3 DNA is TGTGCCAGCAGCTTTGGCCGGGACAGGGACGACACTGAAGCTTTCTTT.

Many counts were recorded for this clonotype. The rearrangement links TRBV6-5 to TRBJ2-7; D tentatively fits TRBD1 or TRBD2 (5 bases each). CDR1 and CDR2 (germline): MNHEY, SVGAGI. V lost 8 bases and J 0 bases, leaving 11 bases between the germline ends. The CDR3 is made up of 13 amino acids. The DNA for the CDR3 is TGTGCCAGCTCTTATGGGGGCTCCTACGAGCAGTACTTC. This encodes CASSYGGSYEQYF.

CDR3 nucleotide sequence: TGTGCCAGTAGTATGGTCCCCGGGGGGATGAATGAGCAGTTCTTC. This sequence encodes CASSMVPGGMNEQFF. V is TRBV19 and J is TRBJ2-1, with 7 bases aligning to TRBD2. The CDR3 spans 15 residues. V lost 3 bases to trimming and J lost 7 bases; unmatched junction nucleotides: 9. The germline V gene encodes CDR1 LNHDA and CDR2 SQIVND (reference sequence).

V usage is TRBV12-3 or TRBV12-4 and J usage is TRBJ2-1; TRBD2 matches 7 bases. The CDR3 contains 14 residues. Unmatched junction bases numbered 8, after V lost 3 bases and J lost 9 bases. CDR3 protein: CASSLGGSMVEQFF. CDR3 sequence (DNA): TGTGCCAGCAGTTTGGGCGGGAGCATGGTTGAGCAGTTCTTC.

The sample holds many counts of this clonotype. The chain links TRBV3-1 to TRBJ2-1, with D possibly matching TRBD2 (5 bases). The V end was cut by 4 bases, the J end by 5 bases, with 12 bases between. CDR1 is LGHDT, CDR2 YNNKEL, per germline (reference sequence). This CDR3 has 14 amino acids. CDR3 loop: CASSPPTINNEQFF. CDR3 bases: TGTGCCAGCAGCCCCCCGACTATTAACAATGAGCAGTTCTTC.

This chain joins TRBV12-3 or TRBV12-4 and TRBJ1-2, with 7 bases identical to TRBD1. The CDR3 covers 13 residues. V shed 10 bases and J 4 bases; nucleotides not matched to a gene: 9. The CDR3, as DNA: TGTGCCATCACAGGGGTCAGAACCTATGGCTACACCTTC. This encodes CAITGVRTYGYTF.

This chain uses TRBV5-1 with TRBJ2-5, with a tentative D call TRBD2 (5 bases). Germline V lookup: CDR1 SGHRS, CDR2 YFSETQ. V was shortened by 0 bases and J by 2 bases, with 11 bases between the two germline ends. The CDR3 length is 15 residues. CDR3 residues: CASSLAIREQETQYF. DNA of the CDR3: TGCGCCAGCAGCTTGGCCATTCGGGAACAAGAGACCCAGTACTTC.

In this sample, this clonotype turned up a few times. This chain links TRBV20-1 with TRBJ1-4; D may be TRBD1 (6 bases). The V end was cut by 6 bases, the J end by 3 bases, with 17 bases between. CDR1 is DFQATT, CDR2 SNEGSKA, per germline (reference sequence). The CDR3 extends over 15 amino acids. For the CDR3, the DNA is TGCAGTGCCAGACCCCCCGGACAGTCTAATGAAAAACTGTTTTTT. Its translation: CSARPPGQSNEKLFF.